This T cell receptor (beta chain) was sequenced for a study of shared clonotypes between healthy human individuals. Study-wide findings and caveats: Shared clonotypes across all four donors exceeded non-shared ones in generation probability.

This table comes from immunoSEQ multiplex PCR, and its TCRdb copy is limited to in-frame clones, with some not included. This table holds roughly 700,000 clones, approximately 74% found once. Details on this clone: Its cognate antigen is unknown.

Per the germline V gene, CDR1 is SGHRS and CDR2 is YFSETQ. V lost 8 bases to trimming and J lost 0 bases; unmatched junction nucleotides: 7. CDR3 length: 14 amino acids. Sequenced sample: memory CD4+ T cells sorted from blood. As for subset: CD45RA-negative fraction. The TCR originated in a woman aged 30 to 39 in good health. The chain has TRBV5-1 and TRBJ1-1, with 7 bases identical to TRBD1. CDR3 nucleotide sequence: TGCGCCAGTCGGGAGGGACAGATGAACACTGAAGCTTTCTTT. Its translation: CASREGQMNTEAFF.